This T cell receptor (beta chain) was captured by sequencing in a study of control samples from healthy donors and cancer patients. This clone was seen only once. The CDR3 is 16 amino acids. CDR1 is KGHDR and CDR2 is SFDVKD in the germline V gene. Trimming took off 3 bases at V and 3 bases at J, with 15 bases between the two ends. Clones were sequenced by immunoSEQ multiplex PCR, and TCRdb holds only the in-frame ones, with some missing. The table lists 90,000 to 100,000 clones, roughly 90% of them singletons. Sequenced: blood. The rearrangement joins TRBV24-1 to TRBJ2-3; D gene uncertain. This receptor was obtained from a woman in her 70s in good health. The CDR3 DNA follows: TGTGCCACCAGTGATGCACAGACACTGCATACAGATACGCAGTATTTT. The encoded protein is CATSDAQTLHTDTQYF.